The 8 T cell receptor beta chains given below trace back to one sample, sequenced in a study of blood T cells in healthy people across ages. A J-beta primer mix and a sample-barcoded 5' primer were used in a second PCR of about 7 to 12 cycles. TCRdb independently ran MiXCR on the 5' RACE reads; one entry per CDR3 protein. Among approximately 810,000 distinct CDR3 sequences listed, around 30% were seen once. The sample consisted of blood. These receptor sequences come from a woman aged 80 or over in good health.

This clonotype was counted only a few times. This may be a read error, as it is one base from a much larger clone. This rearrangement joins TRBV12-3 or TRBV12-4 to TRBJ2-3; unclear D gene. The CDR3 loop spans 13 amino acids. CDR3 residues: CASSLAPGDAQYF. For the CDR3, the DNA is TGTGCCAGCAGTTTAGCGCCTGGAGATGCGCAGTATTTT.

The genes are TRBV7-2 and TRBJ2-5, with TRBD2 identical over 12 bases. There are 16 residues in the CDR3. CDR1 is SGHTA, CDR2 FQGNSA, per germline. Trimming took 5 bases from V and 0 from J; bases not matched to a gene: 4. CDR3 DNA sequence: TGTGCCAGCAGCGCCGGGACTAGCGGGTACCAAGAGACCCAGTACTTC. This sequence encodes CASSAGTSGYQETQYF.

The genes are TRBV7-2 and TRBJ1-6; 7 positions match TRBD1. Germline CDR1 and CDR2: SGHTA and FQGNSA. The CDR3 consists of 15 residues. V lost 2 bases to trimming and J lost 6 bases; unmatched junction nucleotides: 4. The CDR3 nucleotides read TGTGCCAGCAGCTTACCGGCAGGGGGTAATTCACCCCTCCACTTT. Translated: CASSLPAGGNSPLHF.

The chain links TRBV3-1 to TRBJ2-6, with a tentative D call TRBD2 (6 bases). V was trimmed by 4 bases and J by 2 bases, leaving 12 bases between them. Germline CDR1 LGHDT, CDR2 YNNKEL (reference sequence). CDR3 length equals 16 residues. The CDR3 loop reads CASSPKGGTGANVLTF. The CDR3 bases are TGTGCCAGCAGCCCAAAGGGAGGAACTGGGGCCAACGTCCTGACTTTC. Full variable domain (missing parts from reference TRBV3-1 and TRBJ2-6): DTAVSQTPKYLVTQMGNDKSIKCEQNLGHDTMYWYKQDSKKFLKIMFSYNNKELIINETVPNRFSPKSPDKAHLNLHINSLELGDSAVYFCASSPKGGTGANVLTFGAGSRLTVL.

This clonotype was observed a handful of times. This chain links TRBV6-1 with TRBJ2-4; 12 bases are shared with TRBD1. The CDR3 is 14 amino acids. Germline V CDR1 and CDR2: MNHNS, SASEGT. Trimming took 8 bases from V and 13 from J; bases not matched to a gene: 12. CDR3 in DNA: TGTGCCAGCGAGGGGGGGACAGGGGGCGGGGAGCAGTACTTC. Translation gives CASEGGTGGGEQYF.

Of note for this clonotype: Since a much larger clone is just one base distant, this may be a read error. The chain couples TRBV6-5 to TRBJ2-1; D is uncertain. The end of the DNA fits TRBJ2-7 better, so the J call may be wrong. The CDR3 has 15 amino acids. CDR1 and CDR2 (germline): MNHEY, SVGAGI. Written as DNA, the CDR3 is TGTGCCAGCAGTTACCGTCAGGATTCCTACAATGAGCAGTACTTC. It translates to CASSYRQDSYNEQYF.

V is TRBV5-1 and J is TRBJ2-5; no clear D gene. Between the trimmed V and J ends, which lost 2 bases and 2 bases, there was a span of 4 bases. Germline loops: CDR1 SGHRS, CDR2 YFSETQ. The CDR3 sequence is 12 residues long. CDR3 sequence (DNA): TGCGCCAGCAGCTTTAAACAAGAGACCCAGTACTTC. Amino acids: CASSFKQETQYF.

This clonotype was seen at least ten times. It may be a read error: a sequence one base away is much more abundant. The chain couples TRBV7-2 to TRBJ2-1; maybe TRBD1 (5 bases). The DNA end is more similar to TRBJ2-7, so the J call may be wrong. The V gene's germline CDR1 is SGHTA and CDR2 FQGNSA. CDR3 length: 12 residues. The CDR3 protein is CASSQGYNEQYF. Here the CDR3 DNA reads TGTGCCAGCAGCCAGGGTTACAATGAGCAGTACTTC.